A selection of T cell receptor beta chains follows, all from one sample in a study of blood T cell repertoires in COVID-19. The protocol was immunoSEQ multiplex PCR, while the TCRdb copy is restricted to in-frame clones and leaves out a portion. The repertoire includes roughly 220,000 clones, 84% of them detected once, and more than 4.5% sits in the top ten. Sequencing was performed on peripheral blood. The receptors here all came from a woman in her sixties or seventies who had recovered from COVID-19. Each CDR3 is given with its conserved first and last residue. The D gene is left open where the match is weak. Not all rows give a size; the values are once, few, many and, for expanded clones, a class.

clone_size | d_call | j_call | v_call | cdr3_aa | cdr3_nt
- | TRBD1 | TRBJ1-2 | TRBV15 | CATSSGTGFYGYTF | TGTGCCACCAGCAGCGGGACAGGGTTCTATGGCTACACCTTC
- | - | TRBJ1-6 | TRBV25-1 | CASASSGYNSPLHF | TGTGCCAGCGCCTCCTCAGGGTATAATTCACCCCTCCACTTT
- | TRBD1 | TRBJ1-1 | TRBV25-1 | CASSDRDRGRNTEAFF | TGTGCCAGCAGTGACCGGGACAGGGGGCGAAACACTGAAGCTTTCTTT
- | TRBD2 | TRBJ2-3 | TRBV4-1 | CASSQPTSGARDTQYF | TGCGCCAGCAGCCAGCCCACTAGCGGGGCTCGAGATACGCAGTATTTT
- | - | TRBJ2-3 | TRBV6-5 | CASRGPTDTQYF | TGTGCCAGCAGGGGGCCCACAGATACGCAGTATTTT
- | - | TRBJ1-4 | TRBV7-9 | CASSSRDQGTNEKLFF | TGTGCCAGCAGCTCAAGGGATCAGGGGACTAATGAAAAACTGTTTTTT
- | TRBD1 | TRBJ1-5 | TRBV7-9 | CASGPEDRIGPQHF | TGTGCCAGCGGGCCCGAGGACAGGATCGGCCCCCAGCATTTT
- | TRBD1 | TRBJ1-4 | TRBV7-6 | CASSLGGTGGAFGEKLFF | TGTGCCAGCAGCTTGGGGGGAACAGGGGGCGCGTTTGGAGAAAAACTGTTTTTT
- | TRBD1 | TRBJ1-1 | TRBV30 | CAWRGQGIEAFF | TGTGCCTGGAGGGGACAGGGGATTGAAGCTTTCTTT
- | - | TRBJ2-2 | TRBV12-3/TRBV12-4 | CASCTANTGELFF | TGTGCCAGCTGCACGGCGAACACCGGGGAGCTGTTTTTT
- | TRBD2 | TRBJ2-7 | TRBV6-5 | CASRTPRGGAHEQYF | TGTGCCAGCAGAACCCCTAGGGGAGGGGCCCACGAGCAGTACTTC
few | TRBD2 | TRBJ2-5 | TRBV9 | CASSANLAVQETQYF | TGTGCCAGCAGCGCCAATCTAGCGGTGCAAGAGACCCAGTACTTC
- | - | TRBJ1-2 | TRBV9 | CASSGQRNYGYTF | TGTGCCAGCAGCGGACAGAGAAACTATGGCTACACCTTC
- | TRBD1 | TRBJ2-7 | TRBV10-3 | CAAGQVAFYEQYF | TGTGCCGCCGGACAGGTTGCGTTCTACGAGCAGTACTTC
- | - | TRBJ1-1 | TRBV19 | CASSRPRVTEAFF | TGTGCCAGTAGCCGCCCCAGGGTGACTGAAGCTTTCTTT
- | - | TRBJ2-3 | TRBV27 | CASSLQRTVTDTQYF | TGTGCCAGCAGCCTACAACGGACAGTCACAGATACGCAGTATTTT
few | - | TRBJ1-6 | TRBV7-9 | CASSLGAGFFSPLHF | TGTGCCAGCAGCTTGGGGGCAGGGTTTTTTTCACCCCTCCACTTT
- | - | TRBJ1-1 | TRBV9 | CASSVVKGTEAFF | TGTGCCAGCAGCGTAGTTAAGGGGACTGAAGCTTTCTTT
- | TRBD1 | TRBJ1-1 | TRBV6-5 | CASTLRQGGTEAFF | TGTGCCAGCACTCTCCGACAGGGAGGCACTGAAGCTTTCTTT
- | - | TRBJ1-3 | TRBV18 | CASSSAGASGNTIYF | TGTGCCAGCTCATCTGCAGGGGCCTCTGGAAACACCATATATTTT
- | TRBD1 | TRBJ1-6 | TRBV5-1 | CASSRDRENSPLHF | TGCGCCAGCAGCAGGGACAGGGAGAATTCACCCCTCCACTTT
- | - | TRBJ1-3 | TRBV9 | CASSLYVSGNTIYF | TGTGCCAGCAGCCTCTACGTCTCTGGAAACACCATATATTTT
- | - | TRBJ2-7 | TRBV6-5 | CASCIGEFFIYEQYF | TGTGCCAGCTGTATCGGGGAGTTTTTTATCTACGAGCAGTACTTC
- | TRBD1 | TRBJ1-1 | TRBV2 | CASSGVRGRAEAFF | TGTGCCAGCAGCGGTGTCAGGGGGCGGGCTGAAGCTTTCTTT
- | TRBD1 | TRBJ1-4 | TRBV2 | CASRDRGGNEKLFF | TGTGCCAGCAGGGACAGGGGGGGCAATGAAAAACTGTTTTTT
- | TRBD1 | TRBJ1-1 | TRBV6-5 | CASSYLGTENTEAFF | TGTGCCAGCAGTTACTTGGGGACAGAAAACACTGAAGCTTTCTTT
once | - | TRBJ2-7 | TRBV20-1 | CSASMGAHEQYF | TGCAGTGCTAGTATGGGGGCCCACGAGCAGTACTTC
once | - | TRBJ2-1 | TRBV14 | CASSLTWGDGEQFF | TGTGCCAGCAGCCTCACGTGGGGGGATGGTGAGCAGTTCTTC